Presented here are 10 T cell receptor beta chains from one specimen sequenced in a study of beta chain features in type 1 diabetes. Study outcomes and limitations: For Type 1 diabetes patients, all four CD4+ subsets carried TCRB CDR3s that were moderately but significantly shorter.

Their cognate antigens are unknown. Investigators reverse transcribed all isolated RNA, so they sequenced expressed TCRB transcripts. Measured with immunoSEQ multiplex PCR; TCRdb has only the in-frame clones, and not every one. The sample has about 160,000 clones, roughly 8% seen once. The sample taken for sequencing was central memory CD4+ T cells from blood. These receptors were collected from a man between 18 and 29 years old with type 1 diabetes.

This chain links TRBV7-2 with TRBJ2-1; no clear D gene. This CDR3 comprises 17 residues. Germline loops: CDR1 SGHTA, CDR2 FQGNSA. V shed 2 bases and J shed 0 bases, with 14 bases lying between them. The CDR3 is CASSLLPGLSSYNEQFF. The DNA for the CDR3 is TGTGCCAGCAGCTTATTACCTGGTCTCAGCTCCTACAATGAGCAGTTCTTC.

This clone has just a few counts. The chain has TRBV14 and TRBJ2-3; 8 bases fit TRBD1. CDR3 length: 17 residues. Germline assignment: CDR1 SGHDN and CDR2 FVKESK. Trimming cost V 3 bases and J 0 bases; bases outside gene matches: 8. The CDR3, as DNA: TGTGCCAGCAGCCAGTGGACAGGGCAAGTTAGCACAGATACGCAGTATTTT. It translates to CASSQWTGQVSTDTQYF.

The chain employs TRBV14 and TRBJ2-6; D perhaps matches TRBD2 (6 bases). The V gene lost 0 bases and the J gene lost 2 bases, with 8 bases spanning the gap. Germline lookup yields CDR1 SGHDN and CDR2 FVKESK. This CDR3 is 16 amino acids long. The CDR3 here is CASSQDAGTGANVLTF. The CDR3 bases are TGTGCCAGCAGCCAAGATGCGGGGACTGGGGCCAACGTCCTGACTTTC.

The gene calls are TRBV13 and TRBJ2-5; D may be TRBD1 (5 bases). Deletions cut 1 base from V and 0 bases from J, with 9 bases between. Germline V lookup: CDR1 PRHDT, CDR2 FYEKMQ (reference sequence). The CDR3 sequence is 15 residues long. CDR3 nucleotide sequence: TGTGCCAGCAGCTTAGCCAGGGCGTACCAAGAGACCCAGTACTTC. Amino acid sequence: CASSLARAYQETQYF.

The CDR3 DNA is TGTGCCAGTAGTATAGAGGCCGGTTGGCAGGGAAGCAATCAGCCCCAGCATTTT. It codes for CASSIEAGWQGSNQPQHF. The V and J genes are TRBV19 and TRBJ1-5; the D gene is possibly TRBD1 (5 bases). Trimming cost V 0 bases and J 1 base, with 16 bases left between them. CDR1 is LNHDA and CDR2 is SQIVND in the germline V gene (reference sequence). The CDR3 totals 18 residues.

Details on this clone: The sample has other DNA sequences that encode this CDR3 too. The chain recombines TRBV18 with TRBJ1-2; D ambiguous. Deletions cut 3 bases from V and 0 bases from J, with 11 bases between. This CDR3 comprises 15 residues. Germline assignment: CDR1 KGHSH and CDR2 LQKENI. CDR3 nucleotides: TGTGCCAGCTCACCTCCAGCGGGAACTAACTATGGCTACACCTTC. Encoded protein: CASSPPAGTNYGYTF.

This chain joins TRBV18 and TRBJ1-1; maybe TRBD1 (6 bases). Germline CDR1 KGHSH, CDR2 LQKENI. V dropped 8 bases and J dropped 4 bases, with 17 bases sitting between them. This CDR3 is built from 14 residues. CDR3 nucleotide sequence: TGTGCCAGCGCCCGGACAGAAACAAGCACTGAAGCTTTCTTT. Protein product: CASARTETSTEAFF.

The chain recombines TRBV2 with TRBJ2-1; 8 nucleotides align to TRBD2. The V gene end was trimmed by 5 bases and the J gene end by 8 bases; junction bases not matched to a gene: 11. This CDR3 region has 15 residues. Germline V gene data show CDR1 as SNHLY and CDR2 as FYNNEI. The CDR3 nucleotides are TGTGCCAGCAGTCGGGTCGGGGGGGGTTGGGATGAGCAGTTCTTC. Residues: CASSRVGGGWDEQFF.

This rearrangement joins TRBV7-9 to TRBJ2-2; tentatively, D is TRBD1 (5 bases). The V gene's germline CDR1 is SEHNR and CDR2 FQNEAQ (reference sequence). Trimming took off 5 bases at V and 3 bases at J, with 13 bases between the two ends. The CDR3 sequence is 15 residues long. CDR3 residues: CASSTGSRDTGELFF. The CDR3 region has the DNA TGTGCCAGCAGCACTGGGTCCAGGGACACCGGGGAGCTGTTTTTT.

The chain uses TRBV19 and TRBJ1-1; 8 nucleotides align to TRBD1. Germline CDR1 reads LNHDA; CDR2 reads SQIVND (reference sequence). J gave up 1 base and V 3 bases, and 7 bases lay outside the gene matches. This CDR3 has 16 residues. The CDR3 nucleotides read TGTGCCAGTAGTATCCCCGCTGGACAGGGGAACACTGAAGCTTTCTTT. It encodes CASSIPAGQGNTEAFF.